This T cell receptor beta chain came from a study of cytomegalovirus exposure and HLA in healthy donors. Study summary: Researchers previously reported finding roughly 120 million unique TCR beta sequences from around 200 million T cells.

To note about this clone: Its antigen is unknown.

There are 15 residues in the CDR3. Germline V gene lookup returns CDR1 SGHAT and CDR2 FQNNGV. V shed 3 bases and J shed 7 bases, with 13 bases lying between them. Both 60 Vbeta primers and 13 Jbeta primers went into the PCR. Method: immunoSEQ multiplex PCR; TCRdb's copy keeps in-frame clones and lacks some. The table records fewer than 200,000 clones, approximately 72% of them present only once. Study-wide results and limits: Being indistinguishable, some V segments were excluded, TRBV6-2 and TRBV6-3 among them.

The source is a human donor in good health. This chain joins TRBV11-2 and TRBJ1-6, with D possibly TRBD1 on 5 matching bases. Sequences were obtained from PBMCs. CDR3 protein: CASSLGPIWNSPLHF. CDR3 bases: TGTGCCAGCAGCTTGGGGCCCATATGGAATTCACCCCTCCACTTT.